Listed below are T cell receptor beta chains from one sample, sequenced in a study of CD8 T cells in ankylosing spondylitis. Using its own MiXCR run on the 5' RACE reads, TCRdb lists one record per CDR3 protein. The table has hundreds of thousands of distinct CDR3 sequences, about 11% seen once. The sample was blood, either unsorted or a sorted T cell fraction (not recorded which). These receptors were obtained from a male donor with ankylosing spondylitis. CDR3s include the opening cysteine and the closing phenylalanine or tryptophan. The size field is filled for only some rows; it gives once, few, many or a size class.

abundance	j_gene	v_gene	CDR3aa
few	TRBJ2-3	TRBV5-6	CASSPVWEGDTQYF
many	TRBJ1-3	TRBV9	CASSASLEGNTIYF
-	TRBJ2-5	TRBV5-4	CASSFLVSTETQYF
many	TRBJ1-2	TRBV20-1	CSAGTGANYGYTF
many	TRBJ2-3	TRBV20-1	CSAGEVDTQYF
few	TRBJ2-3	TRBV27	CASRGFSTDTQYF
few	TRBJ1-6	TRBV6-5	CASRRHNSPLHF
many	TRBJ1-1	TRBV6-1	CASSIGAMNTEAFF
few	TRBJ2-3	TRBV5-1	CASLSGPDVGTDTQYF
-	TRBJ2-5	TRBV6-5	CASSYGQRLAGQGAQYF
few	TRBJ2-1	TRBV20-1	CSAPNRAGRAVNEQFF
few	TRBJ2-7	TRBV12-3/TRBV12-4	CASSPRQYSYEQYF
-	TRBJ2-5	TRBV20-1	CSASSSLADVQETQYF
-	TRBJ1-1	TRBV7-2	CASSTGSTEAFF
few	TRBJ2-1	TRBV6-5	CASSSHSGGAFEQFF
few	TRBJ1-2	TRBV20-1	CSASLGPKRLYTF
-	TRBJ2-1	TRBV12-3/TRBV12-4	CASSAGLAGEQFF
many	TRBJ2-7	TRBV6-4	CASSAQAGKIYEQYF
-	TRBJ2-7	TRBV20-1	CSARGTPNPYEQYF
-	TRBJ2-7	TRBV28	CASSLPSRGVDEQYF
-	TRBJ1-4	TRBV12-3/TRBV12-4	CASSYRGNRNEKLFF
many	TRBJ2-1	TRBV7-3	CASSLTRTLNNEQFF
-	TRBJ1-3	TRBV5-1	CASSLSGTDGNTIYF
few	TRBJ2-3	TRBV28	CASSLKQNSDTQYF
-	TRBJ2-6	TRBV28	CASSPLVLGANVLTF
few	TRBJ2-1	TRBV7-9	CASSLVPRDFYYNEQFF
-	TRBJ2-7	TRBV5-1	CASSLTSDYEQYF
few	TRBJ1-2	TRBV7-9	CASSSPFIANYGYTF
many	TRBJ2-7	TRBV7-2	CASRLGGSYEQYF
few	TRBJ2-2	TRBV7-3	CASSLTVDPAGELFF
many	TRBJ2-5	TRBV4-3	CASSQRRALVQETQYF
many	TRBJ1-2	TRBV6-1	CASKGAGLYGYTF
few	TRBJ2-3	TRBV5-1	CASSLDPGSDTQYF
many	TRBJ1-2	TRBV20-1	CSAAPGQGASGYTF
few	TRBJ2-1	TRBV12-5	CASGLGSSGSNEQFF
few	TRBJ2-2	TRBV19	CASSASYAGELFF
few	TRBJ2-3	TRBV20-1	CSAPSGARTDTQYF
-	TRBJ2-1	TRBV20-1	CSATSGGPYNEQFF
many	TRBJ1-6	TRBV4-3	CASSQDSGRSPLHF
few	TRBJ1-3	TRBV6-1	CASSPPAGNTIYF
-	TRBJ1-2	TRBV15	CATSRDLPGGGYTF
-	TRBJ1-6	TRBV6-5	CASSYSLYLASPLHF
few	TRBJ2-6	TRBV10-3	CAISERLLSGANVLTF
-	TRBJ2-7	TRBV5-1	CASSFNARGVEEQYF
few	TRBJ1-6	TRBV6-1	CASSRDRGVSLHF
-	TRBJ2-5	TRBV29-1	CSVVQGDETQYF
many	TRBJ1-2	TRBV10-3	CAISESGVAQEGYTF
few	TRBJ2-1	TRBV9	CASSSTSGNTNEQFF
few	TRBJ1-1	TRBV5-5	CASTKILVDTEAFF
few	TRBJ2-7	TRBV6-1	CASSKGQGDSYEQYF
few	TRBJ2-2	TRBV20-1	CSARGRANTGELFF
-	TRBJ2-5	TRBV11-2	CASSSFDRSQETQYF
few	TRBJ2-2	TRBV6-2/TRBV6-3	CASSYSGNANTGELFF
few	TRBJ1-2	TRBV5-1	CASSLGGTVNYGYTF
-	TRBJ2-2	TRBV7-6	CASSLGFRRAYGELFF
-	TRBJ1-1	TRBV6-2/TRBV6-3	CASSYPGRVKTEAFF
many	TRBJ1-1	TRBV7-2	CASSLAAGVTEAFF